The entry below gives a single T cell receptor (beta chain) sequence along with its context. No antigen is known for it. A much larger clone sits a single nucleotide away, making a read error possible. The PBMCs had their origin in around 9.1 ml of fresh peripheral blood. TCR beta CDR3 regions were amplified from RNA transcripts. The first round was an RT-PCR with HTBI primers, and the second round was a multiplex PCR. MiXCR, run by TCRdb on the multiplex PCR reads, gives a single entry per CDR3 protein. This sample has roughly 230,000 distinct CDR3 sequences, with roughly 21% found just once. This sample was included in a study of Graves' ophthalmopathy and Graves' hyperthyroidism. Findings of the study overall: Blood samples also showed most expanded thyroid clonotypes exceeding 0.001 frequency.

Germline V gives CDR1 LNHDA, CDR2 SQIVND (reference sequence). Germline trimming cut 3 bases from V and 4 bases from J; bases unmatched to any gene: 5. This CDR3 comprises 15 residues. The sample taken for sequencing was peripheral blood. The clonotype originates from a woman between 45 and 60 years old with Graves' ophthalmopathy. V and J are TRBV19 and TRBJ1-3; 8 bases are shared with TRBD1. CDR3 protein: CASSMQGARGNTIYF. CDR3 nucleotide sequence: TGTGCCAGTAGTATGCAGGGGGCGCGAGGAAACACCATATATTTT. The whole variable domain, remainder taken from reference TRBV19 and TRBJ1-3, is DGGITQSPKYLFRKEGQNVTLSCEQNLNHDAMYWYRQDPGQGLRLIYYSQIVNDFQKGDIAEGYSVSREKKESFPLTVTSAQKNPTAFYLCASSMQGARGNTIYFGEGSWLTVV.